This T cell receptor beta chain came from a study of T cells in Graves' hyperthyroidism and ophthalmopathy. This clonotype was recorded many times. The investigators amplified TCR beta CDR3 regions from RNA transcripts. TCR CDR3 underwent first-round RT-PCR with the HTBI primer set. TCRdb called the multiplex PCR reads again in MiXCR, with one record for every CDR3 protein. The sample lists fewer than 900,000 distinct CDR3 sequences, approximately 19% occurring once. Diagnoses were made from clinical symptoms, serum measures (thyroxine and TRAb), thyroid ultrasound and orbital computed tomography. The blood was taken when hyperthyroidism was first diagnosed, before any ophthalmopathy symptoms showed up. The sequencing sample was made of blood. This TCR was recovered from a woman between 50 and 59 years old with Graves' hyperthyroidism that later progressed to Graves' ophthalmopathy.

The CDR3 DNA follows: TGTGCCAGCATGCCCGCTGACAGGGTGAACACTGAAGCTTTCTTT. As protein: CASMPADRVNTEAFF. The chain combines TRBV6-1 with TRBJ1-1; 7 bases map to TRBD1. The CDR3 covers 15 residues. Germline assignment: CDR1 MNHNS and CDR2 SASEGT. V dropped 7 bases and J dropped 0; count of bases not matched to a gene: 8.